These 3 T cell receptor beta chains were all obtained from the same sample, sequenced in a study of T-cell reconstitution after alpha-beta-depleted transplantation in children. Unique molecular identifiers were built into the TCRbeta library. TCRdb itself ran the PCR reads through MiXCR, one entry per CDR3 protein. The sample lists around 190,000 distinct CDR3 sequences; roughly 6.6% were seen once. The sequenced sample was PBMCs, obtained before TCRalphabeta/CD19-depleted stem cell transplant. These receptors all stem from a boy aged 2 to 10 with acute lymphoblastic leukemia, due to receive a stem cell transplant.

Ten or more counts support this clonotype. The chain joins TRBV3-1 to TRBJ1-1, with a tentative D call TRBD1 (5 bases). The V gene lost 3 bases and the J gene lost 5 bases, with 10 bases spanning the gap. Germline V gene sequence: CDR1 LGHDT, CDR2 YNNKEL (reference sequence). The CDR3 has 13 residues. CDR3 sequence (DNA): TGTGCCAGCAGCCAGGGGCGGGATACTGAAGCTTTCTTT. Its translation: CASSQGRDTEAFF.

As to this clonotype: Just one base apart from a much larger clone, this may be a read error. The chain joins TRBV20-1 to TRBJ1-1; weak D call: TRBD1 (6 bases). Germline values: CDR1 DFQATT, CDR2 SNEGSKA (reference sequence). The CDR3 spans 12 residues. Trimming removed 6 bases at V and 6 bases at J, with 14 bases between. CDR3 bases: TGCAGTGCAGGACAGTCAAACTCTGAAGCTTTCTTT. This gives the protein CSAGQSNSEAFF.

This clonotype has more than one count but fewer than ten. The rearrangement joins TRBV7-3 to TRBJ2-1; D assignment may be TRBD1 or TRBD2 (6 bases each). The CDR3 is 15 residues long. Germline loops: CDR1 SGHTA, CDR2 FQGTGA. Trimming took off 3 bases at V and 4 bases at J, with 13 bases between the two ends. The CDR3 nucleotides read TGTGCCAGCAGCTTCCGGGGGCCCCCTTACAATGAGCAGTTCTTC. Its protein is CASSFRGPPYNEQFF.